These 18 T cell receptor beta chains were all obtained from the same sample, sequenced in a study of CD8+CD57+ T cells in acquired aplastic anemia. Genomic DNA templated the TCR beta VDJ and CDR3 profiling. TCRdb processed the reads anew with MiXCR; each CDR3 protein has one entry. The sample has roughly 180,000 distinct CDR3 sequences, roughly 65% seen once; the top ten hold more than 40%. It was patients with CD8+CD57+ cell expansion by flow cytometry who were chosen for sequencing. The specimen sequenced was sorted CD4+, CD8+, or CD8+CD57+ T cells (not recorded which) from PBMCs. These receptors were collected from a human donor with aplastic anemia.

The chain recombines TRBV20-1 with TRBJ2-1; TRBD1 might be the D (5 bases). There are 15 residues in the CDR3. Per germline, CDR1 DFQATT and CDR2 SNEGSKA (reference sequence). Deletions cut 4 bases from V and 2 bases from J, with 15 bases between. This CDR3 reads CSATGHSLAYNEQFF. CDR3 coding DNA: TGCAGTGCTACTGGACACTCCCTTGCCTACAATGAGCAGTTCTTC.

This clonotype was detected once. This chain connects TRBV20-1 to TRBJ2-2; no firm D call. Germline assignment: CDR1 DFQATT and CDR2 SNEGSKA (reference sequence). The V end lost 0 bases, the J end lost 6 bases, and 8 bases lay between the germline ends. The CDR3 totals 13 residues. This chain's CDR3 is CSAREVVSGELFF. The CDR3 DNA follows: TGCAGTGCTAGAGAGGTAGTTTCCGGGGAGCTGTTTTTT.

CDR3 protein: CASRDRHTDTQYF. As DNA, the CDR3 is TGTGCCAGCCGGGACAGGCACACAGATACGCAGTATTTT. J is TRBJ2-3 and V is TRBV6-5; 8 nucleotides match TRBD1. The germline V gene has CDR1 MNHEY and CDR2 SVGAGI. There are 13 residues in the CDR3. The ends lost 8 bases at V and 2 bases at J; junction bases unmatched: 3.

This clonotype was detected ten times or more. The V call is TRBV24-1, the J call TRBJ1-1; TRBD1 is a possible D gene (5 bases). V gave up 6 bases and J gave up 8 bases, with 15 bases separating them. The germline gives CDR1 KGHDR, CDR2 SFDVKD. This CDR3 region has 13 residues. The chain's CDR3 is CATSWGDDSEAFF. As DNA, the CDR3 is TGTGCCACCAGTTGGGGGGACGACAGCGAAGCTTTCTTT.

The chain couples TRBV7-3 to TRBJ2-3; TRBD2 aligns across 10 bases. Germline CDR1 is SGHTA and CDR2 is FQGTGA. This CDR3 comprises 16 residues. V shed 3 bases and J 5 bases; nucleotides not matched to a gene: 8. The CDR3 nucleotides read TGTGCCAGCAGCTTGTCGGCTAGCGGGAGTGTAGATACGCAGTATTTT. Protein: CASSLSASGSVDTQYF.

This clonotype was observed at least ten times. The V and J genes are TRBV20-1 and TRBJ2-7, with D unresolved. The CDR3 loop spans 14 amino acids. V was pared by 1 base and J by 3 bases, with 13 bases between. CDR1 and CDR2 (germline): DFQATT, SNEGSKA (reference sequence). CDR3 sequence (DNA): TGCAGTGCTAGAGGGTCACGACTGGGCTACGAGCAGTACTTC. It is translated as CSARGSRLGYEQYF.

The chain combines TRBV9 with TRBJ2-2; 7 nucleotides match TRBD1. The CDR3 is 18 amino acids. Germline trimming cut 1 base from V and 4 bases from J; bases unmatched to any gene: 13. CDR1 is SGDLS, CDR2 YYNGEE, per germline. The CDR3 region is CASSVTRDSAGFTGELFF. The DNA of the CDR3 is TGTGCCAGCAGCGTAACCAGGGACAGCGCTGGTTTCACCGGGGAGCTGTTTTTT.

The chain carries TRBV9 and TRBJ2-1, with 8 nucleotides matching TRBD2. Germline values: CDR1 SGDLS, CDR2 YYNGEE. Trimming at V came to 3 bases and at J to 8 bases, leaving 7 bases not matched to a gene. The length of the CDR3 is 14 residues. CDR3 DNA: TGTGCCAGCAGCGCCCCTAGCGGGCAGGATGAGCAGTTCTTC. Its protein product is CASSAPSGQDEQFF.

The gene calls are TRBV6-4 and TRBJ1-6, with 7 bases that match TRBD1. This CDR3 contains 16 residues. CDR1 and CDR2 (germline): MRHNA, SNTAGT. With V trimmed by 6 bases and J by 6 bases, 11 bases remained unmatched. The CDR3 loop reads CASSQTRTGTNSPLHF. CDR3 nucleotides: TGTGCCAGCAGCCAAACCCGGACAGGAACTAATTCACCCCTCCACTTT.

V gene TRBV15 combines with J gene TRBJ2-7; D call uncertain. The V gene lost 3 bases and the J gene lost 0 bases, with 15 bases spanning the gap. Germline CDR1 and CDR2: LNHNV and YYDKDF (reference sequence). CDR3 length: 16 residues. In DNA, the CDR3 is TGTGCCACCAGCAGCTTAGATCCTTCTAGCTCCTACGAGCAGTACTTC. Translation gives CATSSLDPSSSYEQYF.

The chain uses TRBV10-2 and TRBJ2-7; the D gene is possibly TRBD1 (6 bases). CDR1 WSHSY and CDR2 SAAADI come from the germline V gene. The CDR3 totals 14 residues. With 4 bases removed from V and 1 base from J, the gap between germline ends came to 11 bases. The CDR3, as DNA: TGCGCCAGCAGTGCCTACAGGGATTCCTACGAGCAGTACTTC. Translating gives CASSAYRDSYEQYF.

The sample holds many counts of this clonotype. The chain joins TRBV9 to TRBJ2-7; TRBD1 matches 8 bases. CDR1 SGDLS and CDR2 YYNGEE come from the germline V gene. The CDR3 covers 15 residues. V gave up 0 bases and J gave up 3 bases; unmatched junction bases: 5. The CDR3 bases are TGTGCCAGCAGCGTAGGAGACAGGGGACGCTACGAGCAGTACTTC. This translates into CASSVGDRGRYEQYF.

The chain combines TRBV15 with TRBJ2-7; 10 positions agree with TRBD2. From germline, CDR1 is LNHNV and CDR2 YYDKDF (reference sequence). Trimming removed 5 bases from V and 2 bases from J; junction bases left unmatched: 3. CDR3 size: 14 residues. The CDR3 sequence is CATSFSGGAYEQYF. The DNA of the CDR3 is TGTGCCACCAGCTTCAGCGGGGGGGCCTACGAGCAGTACTTC.

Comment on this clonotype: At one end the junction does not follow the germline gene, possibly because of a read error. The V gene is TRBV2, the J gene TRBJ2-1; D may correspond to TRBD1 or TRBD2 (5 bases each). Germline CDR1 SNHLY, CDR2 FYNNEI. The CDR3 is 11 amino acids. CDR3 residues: CATSEGPEQFF. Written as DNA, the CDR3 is TGTGCCACCAGTGAGGGGCCTGAGCAGTTCTTC.

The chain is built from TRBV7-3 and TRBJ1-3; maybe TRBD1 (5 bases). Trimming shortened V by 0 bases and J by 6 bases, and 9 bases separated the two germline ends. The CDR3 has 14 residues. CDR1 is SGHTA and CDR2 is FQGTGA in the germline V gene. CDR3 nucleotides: TGTGCCAGCAGCTTAACGGGGCCCCCAAACACCATATATTTT. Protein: CASSLTGPPNTIYF.

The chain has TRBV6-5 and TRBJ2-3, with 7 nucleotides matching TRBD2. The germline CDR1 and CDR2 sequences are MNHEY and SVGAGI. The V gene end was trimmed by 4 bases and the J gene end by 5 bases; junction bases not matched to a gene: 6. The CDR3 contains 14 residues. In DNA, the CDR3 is TGTGCCAGCAGTTTAGAGACTAGCCAAGATACGCAGTATTTT. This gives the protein CASSLETSQDTQYF.

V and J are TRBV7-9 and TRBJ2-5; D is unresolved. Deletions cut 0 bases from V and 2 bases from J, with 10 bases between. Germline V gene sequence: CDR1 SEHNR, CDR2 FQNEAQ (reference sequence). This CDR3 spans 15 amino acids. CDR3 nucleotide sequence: TGTGCCAGCAGCTTAGCTGCTCCTATTCAAGAGACCCAGTACTTC. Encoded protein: CASSLAAPIQETQYF.

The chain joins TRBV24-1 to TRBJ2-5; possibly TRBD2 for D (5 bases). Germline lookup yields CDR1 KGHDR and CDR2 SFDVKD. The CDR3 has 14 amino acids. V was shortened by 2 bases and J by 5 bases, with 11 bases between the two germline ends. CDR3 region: CATSDWGWEETQYF. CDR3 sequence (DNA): TGTGCCACCAGTGATTGGGGTTGGGAGGAGACCCAGTACTTC.